The 5 T cell receptor beta chains below come from one sample, sequenced in a study of T cell repertoires in cytomegalovirus infection. No antigen has been identified for these receptors. TCRdb processed the reads anew with MiXCR; each CDR3 protein has one entry. The table records 250,000 to 300,000 distinct CDR3 sequences, approximately 22% of them present only once. Here the sequenced sample was cultured PBMCs, taken from culture after CMV antigen stimulation. Receptors originate from a human donor in good health (CMV status not recorded). Some clones in this sample may be carry-over from other donors' samples.

There are a few counts of this clonotype. The gene calls are TRBV19 and TRBJ2-3; 7 bases agree with TRBD2. The CDR3 is 14 amino acids. V was clipped by 7 bases and J by 4 bases; unmatched bases: 8. Germline V gene sequence: CDR1 LNHDA, CDR2 SQIVND (reference sequence). Here the CDR3 DNA reads TGTGCCAGTACCCTTAGCGGGTGGGCAGATACGCAGTATTTT. Its translation: CASTLSGWADTQYF. The entire variable domain, with the rest obtained from reference TRBV19 and TRBJ2-3, is as follows: DGGITQSPKYLFRKEGQNVTLSCEQNLNHDAMYWYRQDPGQGLRLIYYSQIVNDFQKGDIAEGYSVSREKKESFPLTVTSAQKNPTAFYLCASTLSGWADTQYFGPGTRLTVL.

This clonotype was counted ten times or more. The CDR3 spells CASSLGVYRLRGYTF. In DNA, the CDR3 is TGTGCCAGCAGCTTGGGCGTCTACCGACTCAGAGGCTACACCTTC. The V and J genes are TRBV5-6 and TRBJ1-2; D remains unclear. This CDR3 has 15 amino acids. Between the trimmed V and J ends, which lost 0 bases and 8 bases, there was a span of 17 bases. CDR1 SGHDT and CDR2 YYEEEE come from the germline V gene.

This chain uses TRBV2 with TRBJ2-7; TRBD1 matches at 9 bases. The germline gives CDR1 SNHLY, CDR2 FYNNEI. The CDR3 spans 14 residues. V was pared by 9 bases and J by 7 bases, with 13 bases of the junction left unmatched. In DNA form, the CDR3 reads TGTGCCAGTGTCCGGGACAGGGCTTCAAGGGAGCAGTACTTC. This sequence encodes CASVRDRASREQYF.

The gene calls are TRBV7-2 and TRBJ2-7; D may be TRBD1 or TRBD2 (6 bases each). This CDR3 is built from 15 residues. The germline V gene encodes CDR1 SGHTA and CDR2 FQGNSA. V was shortened by 0 bases and J by 4 bases, with 13 bases between the two germline ends. In DNA form, the CDR3 reads TGTGCCAGCAGCTTAGCTGGGGGGCTCCCGTACGAGCAGTACGTC. It encodes CASSLAGGLPYEQYV.

The chain joins TRBV13 to TRBJ2-5; TRBD1 is a possible D gene (6 bases). V lost 1 base, J lost 4 bases, and 16 bases lay in between. This CDR3 has 16 amino acids. CDR1 is PRHDT and CDR2 is FYEKMQ in the germline V gene (reference sequence). CDR3 amino acids: CASSLAWTVVGETQYF. CDR3 bases: TGTGCCAGCAGCTTAGCCTGGACAGTCGTAGGAGAGACCCAGTACTTC.